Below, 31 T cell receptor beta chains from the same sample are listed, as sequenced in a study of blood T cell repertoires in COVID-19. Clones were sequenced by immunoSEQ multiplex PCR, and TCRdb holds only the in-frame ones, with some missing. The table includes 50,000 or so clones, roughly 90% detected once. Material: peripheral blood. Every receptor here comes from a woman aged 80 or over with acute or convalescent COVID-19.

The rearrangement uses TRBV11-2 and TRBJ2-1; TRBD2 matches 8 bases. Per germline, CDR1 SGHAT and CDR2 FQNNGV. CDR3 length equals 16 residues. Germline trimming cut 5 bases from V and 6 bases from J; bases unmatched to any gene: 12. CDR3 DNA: TGTGCCAGCAGCCCCTCCGGGGGTGCGGGAGGCAATGAGCAGTTCTTC. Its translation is CASSPSGGAGGNEQFF.

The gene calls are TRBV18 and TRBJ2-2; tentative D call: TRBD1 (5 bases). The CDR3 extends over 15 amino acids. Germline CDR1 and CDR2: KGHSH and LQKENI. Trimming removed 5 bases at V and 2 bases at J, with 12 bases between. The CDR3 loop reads CASSLTAPNTGELFF. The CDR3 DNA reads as TGTGCCAGCTCATTGACAGCCCCAAACACCGGGGAGCTGTTTTTT. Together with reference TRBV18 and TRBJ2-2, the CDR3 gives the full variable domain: NAGVMQNPRHLVRRRGQEARLRCSPMKGHSHVYWYRQLPEEGLKFMVYLQKENIIDESGMPKERFSAEFPKEGPSILRIQQVVRGDSAAYFCASSLTAPNTGELFFGEGSRLTVL.

CDR3: CASRDTGTGSNSPLHF. The CDR3 region has the DNA TGTGCCAGCAGAGATACCGGGACAGGGAGCAATTCACCCCTCCACTTT. The gene calls are TRBV6-6 and TRBJ1-6; 9 bases are a match to TRBD1. There are 16 residues in the CDR3. The germline V gene has CDR1 MNHNY and CDR2 SVGAGI (reference sequence). Losses at the gene ends were 6 bases for V and 7 bases for J; bases not matched to a gene: 10.

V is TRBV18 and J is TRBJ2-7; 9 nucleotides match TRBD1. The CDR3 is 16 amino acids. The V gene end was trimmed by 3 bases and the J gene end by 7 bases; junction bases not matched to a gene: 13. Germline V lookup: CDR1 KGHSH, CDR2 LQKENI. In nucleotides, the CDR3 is TGTGCCAGCTCACCTGGACAGGGGACAAGTTTTGGGGAGCAGTACTTC. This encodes CASSPGQGTSFGEQYF.

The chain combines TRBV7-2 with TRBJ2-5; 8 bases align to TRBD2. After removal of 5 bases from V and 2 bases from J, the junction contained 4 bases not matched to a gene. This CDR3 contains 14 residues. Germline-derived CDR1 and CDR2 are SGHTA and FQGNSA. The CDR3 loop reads CASSPGTSQETQYF. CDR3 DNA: TGTGCCAGCAGCCCAGGGACTAGTCAAGAGACCCAGTACTTC.

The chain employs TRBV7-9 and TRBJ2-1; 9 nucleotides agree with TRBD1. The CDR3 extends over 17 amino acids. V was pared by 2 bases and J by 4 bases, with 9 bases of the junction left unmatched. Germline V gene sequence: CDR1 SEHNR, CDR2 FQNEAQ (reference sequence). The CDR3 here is CASSLFLWDREYNEQFF. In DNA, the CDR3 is TGTGCCAGCAGCTTATTCCTCTGGGACAGGGAGTACAATGAGCAGTTCTTC.

The CDR3 reads CASSSGTTAYNEQFF. CDR3 coding DNA: TGTGCCAGCAGCTCCGGGACTACCGCCTACAATGAGCAGTTCTTC. This chain uses TRBV11-3 with TRBJ2-1, with TRBD2 matching 7 bases. Germline values: CDR1 SGHNT, CDR2 YENEEA. Trimming at V came to 4 bases and at J to 2 bases, leaving 5 bases not matched to a gene. CDR3 length: 15 residues.

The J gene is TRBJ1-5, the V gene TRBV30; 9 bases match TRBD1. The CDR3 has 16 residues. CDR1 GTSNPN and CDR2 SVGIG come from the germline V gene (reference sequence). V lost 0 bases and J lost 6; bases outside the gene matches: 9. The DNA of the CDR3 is TGTGCCTGGAGTGTACGTGGGACAGGGTTTTCTCAGCCCCAGCATTTT. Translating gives CAWSVRGTGFSQPQHF.

The CDR3 loop reads CASSQAGGGSSNEQFF. CDR3 coding DNA: TGTGCCAGCAGCCAAGCCGGCGGGGGCAGTTCTAATGAGCAGTTCTTC. The rearrangement links TRBV3-1 (or the pseudogene TRBV3-2) to TRBJ2-1; a possible D gene is TRBD2 (7 bases). The germline gives CDR1 LGHDT, CDR2 YNNKEL (reference sequence). V dropped 1 base and J dropped 7 bases, with 17 bases sitting between them. The CDR3 spans 16 residues.

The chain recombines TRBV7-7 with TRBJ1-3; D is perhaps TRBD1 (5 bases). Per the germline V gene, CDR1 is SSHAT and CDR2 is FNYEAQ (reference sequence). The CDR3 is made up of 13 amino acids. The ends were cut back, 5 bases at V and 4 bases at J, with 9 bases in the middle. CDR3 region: CASSRDSGNTIYF. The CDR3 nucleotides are TGTGCCAGCAGCAGAGACAGCGGAAACACCATATATTTT.

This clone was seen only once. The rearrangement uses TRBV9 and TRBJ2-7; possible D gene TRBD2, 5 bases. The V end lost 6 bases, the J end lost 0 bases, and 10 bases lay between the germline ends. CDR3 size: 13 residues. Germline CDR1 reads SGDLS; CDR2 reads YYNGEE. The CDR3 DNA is TGTGCCAGCAAAGGGAGCCGCTCCTACGAGCAGTACTTC. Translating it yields CASKGSRSYEQYF.

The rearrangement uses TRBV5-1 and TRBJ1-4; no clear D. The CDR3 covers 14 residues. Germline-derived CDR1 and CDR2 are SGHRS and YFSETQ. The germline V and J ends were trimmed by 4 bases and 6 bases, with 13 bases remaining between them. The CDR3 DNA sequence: TGCGCCAGCAGCCAGGCAAACGTGGATGAAAAACTGTTTTTT. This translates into CASSQANVDEKLFF. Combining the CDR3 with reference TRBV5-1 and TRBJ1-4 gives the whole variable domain KAGVTQTPRYLIKTRGQQVTLSCSPISGHRSVSWYQQTPGQGLQFLFEYFSETQRNKGNFPGRFSGRQFSNSRSEMNVSTLELGDSALYLCASSQANVDEKLFFGSGTQLSVL.

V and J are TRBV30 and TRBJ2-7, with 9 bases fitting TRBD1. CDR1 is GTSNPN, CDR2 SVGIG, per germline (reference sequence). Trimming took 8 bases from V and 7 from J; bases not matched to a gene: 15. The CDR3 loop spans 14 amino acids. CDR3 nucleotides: TGTGCCGTTTCCCACGGGACAGGGCCAGAGGAGCAGTACTTC. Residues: CAVSHGTGPEEQYF.

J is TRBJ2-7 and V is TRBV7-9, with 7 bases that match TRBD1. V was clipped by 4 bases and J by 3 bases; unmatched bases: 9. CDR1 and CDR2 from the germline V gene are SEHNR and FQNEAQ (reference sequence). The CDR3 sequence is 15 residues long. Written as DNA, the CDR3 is TGTGCCAGCAGCTCGTCCGGGACAGTCCTCTACGAGCAGTACTTC. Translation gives CASSSSGTVLYEQYF.

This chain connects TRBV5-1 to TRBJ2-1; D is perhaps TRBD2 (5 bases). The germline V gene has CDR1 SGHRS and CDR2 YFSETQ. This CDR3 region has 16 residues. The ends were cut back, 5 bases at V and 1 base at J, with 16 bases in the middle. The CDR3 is CASSLGGSGSYNEQFF. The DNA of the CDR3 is TGCGCCAGCAGTCTAGGTGGGAGTGGATCCTACAATGAGCAGTTCTTC.

This CDR3 reads CASSPNSGNTIYF. CDR3 in DNA: TGTGCCAGCAGTCCTAACTCTGGAAACACCATATATTTT. V gene TRBV2 combines with J gene TRBJ1-3, with no clear D. The germline V and J ends were trimmed by 5 bases and 0 bases, with 5 bases remaining between them. The CDR3 contains 13 residues. The V gene's germline CDR1 is SNHLY and CDR2 FYNNEI.

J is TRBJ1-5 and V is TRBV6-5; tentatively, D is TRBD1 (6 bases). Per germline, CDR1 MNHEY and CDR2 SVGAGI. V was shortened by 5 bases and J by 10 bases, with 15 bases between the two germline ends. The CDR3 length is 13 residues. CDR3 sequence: CASSPNREQPQHF. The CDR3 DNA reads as TGTGCCAGCAGTCCGAACAGGGAGCAACCCCAGCATTTT.

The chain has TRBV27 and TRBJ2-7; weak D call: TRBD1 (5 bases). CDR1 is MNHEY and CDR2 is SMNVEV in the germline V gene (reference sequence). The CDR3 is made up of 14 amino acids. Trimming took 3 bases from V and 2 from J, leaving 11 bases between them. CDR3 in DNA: TGTGCCAGCAGTTTTGGCAGGGCGGCCTACGAGCAGTACTTC. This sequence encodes CASSFGRAAYEQYF.

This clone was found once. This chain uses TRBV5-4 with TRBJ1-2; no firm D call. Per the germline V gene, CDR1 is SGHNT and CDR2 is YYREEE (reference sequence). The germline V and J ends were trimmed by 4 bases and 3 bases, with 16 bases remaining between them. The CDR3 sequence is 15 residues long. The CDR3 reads CASSTDPGVDYGYTF. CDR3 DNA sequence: TGTGCCAGCAGCACCGACCCCGGAGTTGACTATGGCTACACCTTC. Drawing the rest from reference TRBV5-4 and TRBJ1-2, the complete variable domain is ETGVTQSPTHLIKTRGQQVTLRCSSQSGHNTVSWYQQALGQGPQFIFQYYREEENGRGNFPPRFSGLQFPNYSSELNVNALELDDSALYLCASSTDPGVDYGYTFGSGTRLTVV.

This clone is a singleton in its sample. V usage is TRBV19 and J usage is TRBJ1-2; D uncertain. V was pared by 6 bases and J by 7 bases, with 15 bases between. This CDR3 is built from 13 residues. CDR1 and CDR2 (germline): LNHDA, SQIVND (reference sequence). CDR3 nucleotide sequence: TGTGCCAGTAGGGGCAAGACGGATAGTGGCTACACCTTC. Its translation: CASRGKTDSGYTF.

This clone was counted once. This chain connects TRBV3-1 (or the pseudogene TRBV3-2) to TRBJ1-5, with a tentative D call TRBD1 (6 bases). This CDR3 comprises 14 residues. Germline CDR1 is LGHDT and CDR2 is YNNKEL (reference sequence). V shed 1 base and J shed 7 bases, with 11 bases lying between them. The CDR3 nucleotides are TGTGCCAGCAGCCAAGTCGCCAGGGGCCAGCCCCAGCATTTT. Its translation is CASSQVARGQPQHF.

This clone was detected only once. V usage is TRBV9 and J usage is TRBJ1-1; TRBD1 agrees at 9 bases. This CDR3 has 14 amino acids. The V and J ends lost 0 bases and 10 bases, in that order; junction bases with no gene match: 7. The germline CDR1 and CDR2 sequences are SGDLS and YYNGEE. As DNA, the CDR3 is TGTGCCAGCAGCGTAGACGGGACAGGGTTTGGAGCTTTCTTT. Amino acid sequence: CASSVDGTGFGAFF.

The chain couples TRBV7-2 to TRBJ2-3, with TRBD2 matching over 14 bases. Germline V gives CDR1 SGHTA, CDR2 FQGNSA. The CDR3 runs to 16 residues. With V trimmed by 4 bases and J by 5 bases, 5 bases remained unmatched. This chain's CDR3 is CASSSGLAGGEDTQYF. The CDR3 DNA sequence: TGTGCCAGCAGCTCCGGACTAGCGGGGGGAGAAGATACGCAGTATTTT.

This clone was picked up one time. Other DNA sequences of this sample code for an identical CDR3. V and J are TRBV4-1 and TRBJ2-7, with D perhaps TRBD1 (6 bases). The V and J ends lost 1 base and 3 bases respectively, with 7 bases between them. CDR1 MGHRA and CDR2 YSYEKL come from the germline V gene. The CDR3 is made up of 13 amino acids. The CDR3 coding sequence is TGCGCCAGCAGCCAAGGGACAGACTACGAGCAGTACTTC. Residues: CASSQGTDYEQYF.

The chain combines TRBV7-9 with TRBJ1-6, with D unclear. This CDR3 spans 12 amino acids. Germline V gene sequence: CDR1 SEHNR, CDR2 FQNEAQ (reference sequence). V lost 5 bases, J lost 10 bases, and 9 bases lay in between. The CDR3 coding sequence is TGTGCCAGCAGCCAACAGCGGTCACCCCTCCACTTT. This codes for CASSQQRSPLHF. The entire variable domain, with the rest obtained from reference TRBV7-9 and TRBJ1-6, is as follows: DTGVSQNPRHKITKRGQNVTFRCDPISEHNRLYWYRQTLGQGPEFLTYFQNEAQLEKSRLLSDRFSAERPKGSFSTLEIQRTEQGDSAMYLCASSQQRSPLHFGNGTRLTVT.

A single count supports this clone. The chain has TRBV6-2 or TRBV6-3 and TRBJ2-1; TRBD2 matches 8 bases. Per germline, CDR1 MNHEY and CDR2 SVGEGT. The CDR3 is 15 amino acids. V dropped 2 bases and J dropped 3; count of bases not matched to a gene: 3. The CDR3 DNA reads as TGTGCCAGCAGTTACGGGGGACTAGGCTACAATGAGCAGTTCTTC. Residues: CASSYGGLGYNEQFF.

In DNA, the CDR3 is TGTGCCATCAGTGAGTCGAGTTTAACTAGCGGGAGCATCGAGACCCAGTACTTC. Translating it yields CAISESSLTSGSIETQYF. V and J are TRBV10-3 and TRBJ2-5; 11 nucleotides line up with TRBD2. The germline gives CDR1 ENHRY, CDR2 SYGVKD. V was clipped by 0 bases and J by 5 bases; unmatched bases: 11. The CDR3 contains 18 residues.

The chain's CDR3 is CASSRSGRGKNEQFF. DNA for the CDR3: TGCGCCAGCAGCCGTAGCGGGAGAGGTAAGAATGAGCAGTTCTTC. This rearrangement joins TRBV4-1 to TRBJ2-1; 9 bases match TRBD2. The CDR3 is 15 amino acids. V lost 4 bases and J lost 7; bases outside the gene matches: 8. Looked up from germline, CDR1 is MGHRA and CDR2 is YSYEKL.

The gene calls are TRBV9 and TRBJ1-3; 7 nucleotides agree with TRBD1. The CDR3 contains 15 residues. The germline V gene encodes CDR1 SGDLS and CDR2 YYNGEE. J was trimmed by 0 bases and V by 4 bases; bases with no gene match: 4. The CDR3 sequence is CASSRGDSSGNTIYF. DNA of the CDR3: TGTGCCAGCAGCCGTGGGGACAGCTCTGGAAACACCATATATTTT. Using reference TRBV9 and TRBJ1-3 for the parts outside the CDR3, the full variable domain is DSGVTQTPKHLITATGQRVTLRCSPRSGDLSVYWYQQSLDQGLQFLIQYYNGEERAKGNILERFSAQQFPDLHSELNLSSLELGDSALYFCASSRGDSSGNTIYFGEGSWLTVV.

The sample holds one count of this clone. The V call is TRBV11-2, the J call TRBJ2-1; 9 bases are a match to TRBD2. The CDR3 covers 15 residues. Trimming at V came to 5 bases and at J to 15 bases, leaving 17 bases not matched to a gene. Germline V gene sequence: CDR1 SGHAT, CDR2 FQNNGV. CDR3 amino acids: CASSRRREGRPLGFF. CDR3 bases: TGTGCCAGCAGCCGAAGGCGGGAGGGCCGCCCCTTGGGGTTCTTC.

Here the CDR3 reads CASSVKRESVTGELFF. CDR3 DNA sequence: TGTGCCAGCAGTGTCAAGCGGGAGAGTGTCACCGGGGAGCTGTTTTTT. The chain employs TRBV2 and TRBJ2-2, with 8 bases lining up with TRBD2. Germline V gene lookup returns CDR1 SNHLY and CDR2 FYNNEI. This CDR3 has 16 amino acids. Germline trimming cut 4 bases from V and 4 bases from J; bases unmatched to any gene: 8.